A single sample gave rise to the 3 T cell receptor beta chains below, sequenced in a study of tissue T cells after allogeneic stem cell transplantation. The assay was immunoSEQ multiplex PCR, and TCRdb's table has in-frame clones only and misses some. The data contain under 5,500 clones, around half of them singletons. Time point of the sample: mouse harvest day 14 after allogeneic transplant. Each mouse received 10^7 T-cell-depleted marrow cells plus 10^6 splenic CD5+ T cells by tail vein. Input material: lymph node tissue. Receptor source: a female BALB/c mouse given C57BL/6 T cells with graft-versus-host disease after an allogeneic hematopoietic cell transplant.

This clone was counted a few times. The gene names here belong to mouse. The missing CDR3 end, 1 residue past where the read stops, is filled in from the germline J gene. J is TRBJ1-3 and V is TRBV20, with D tentatively TRBD1 (6 bases). V was clipped by 2 bases and J by 0 bases, with 11 bases between them. The CDR3 is made up of 15 amino acids. The germline V gene has CDR1 GFQATS and CDR2 STVNSAI. Incomplete CDR3 DNA: TGTGGTGCTAGGAGAGGGACAACTTCTGGAAATACGCTCTAT. The encoded protein is CGARRGTTSGNTLY. The whole CDR3 protein reads CGARRGTTSGNTLYF.

A remark on this clone: Gene names and germline refer to mouse. The CDR3 bases that were read are TGTGCCAGCAGTCGACAGGGGGCGAACACCGGGCAGCTCTAC. As protein: CASSRQGANTGQLY. The CDR3 reads in full as CASSRQGANTGQLYF. The chain carries TRBV26 and TRBJ2-2, with TRBD1 matching over 10 bases. Read coverage stops 1 residue before the CDR3 terminus; the germline J gene supplies the remainder. This CDR3 is built from 15 residues. The germline gives CDR1 KGHPV, CDR2 FQNQEV (reference sequence). V lost 4 bases to trimming and J lost 2 bases; unmatched junction nucleotides: 1.

Regarding this clone: Mouse gene names and germline throughout. The read ends 1 residue shy of where the CDR3 ends; the end is completed using the germline J gene. V is TRBV12-1 and J is TRBJ2-2; 7 nucleotides agree with TRBD2. Losses at the gene ends were 0 bases for V and 0 bases for J; bases not matched to a gene: 6. The CDR3 totals 17 residues. CDR1 SGHSN and CDR2 HYEKVE come from the germline V gene. CDR3 DNA, as far as it was read: TGTGCCAGCTCTCTCGTCGACTGGGTTGCAAACACCGGGCAGCTCTAC. Protein product: CASSLVDWVANTGQLY. The full CDR3 is CASSLVDWVANTGQLYF.